Each of the 5 T cell receptor beta chains below was sequenced from the same sample in a study of T cell changes during pregnancy in multiple sclerosis. Produced via immunoSEQ multiplex PCR; TCRdb's table is partial and in-frame only. The top ten hold about 0.51% of the sample, which has roughly 40,000 clones, more than 90% seen once. The sequencing here drew on CD4+ T cells from peripheral blood mononuclear cells, taken in the second trimester of pregnancy. These receptors came from a female donor in good health, enrolled as a control in a pregnancy study.

This chain links TRBV5-4 with TRBJ1-4; 9 bases align to TRBD1. The CDR3 has 14 amino acids. Trimming took 7 bases from V and 7 from J; bases not matched to a gene: 8. In germline, CDR1 is SGHNT, CDR2 YYREEE (reference sequence). CDR3 in DNA: TGTGCCAGCCGCGATGACAGGGGGGGTGAAAAACTGTTTTTT. Translation: CASRDDRGGEKLFF.

The chain couples TRBV6-4 to TRBJ2-1; 12 bases fit TRBD2. The CDR3 extends over 16 amino acids. Germline V gene data show CDR1 as MRHNA and CDR2 as SNTAGT. With V trimmed by 3 bases and J by 2 bases, 2 bases remained unmatched. For the CDR3, the DNA is TGTGCCAGCAGTGATACTAGCGGGGGGACCTACAATGAGCAGTTCTTC. Its protein is CASSDTSGGTYNEQFF.

V and J are TRBV30 and TRBJ2-7; D gene uncertain. The germline V and J ends were trimmed by 4 bases and 0 bases, with 7 bases remaining between them. This CDR3 spans 12 amino acids. Germline CDR1 and CDR2: GTSNPN and SVGIG (reference sequence). The CDR3 protein is CAWTRGSYEQYF. CDR3 in DNA: TGTGCCTGGACCCGAGGCTCCTACGAGCAGTACTTC.

V gene TRBV28 combines with J gene TRBJ2-7; 9 bases are a match to TRBD2. The germline CDR1 and CDR2 sequences are MDHEN and SYDVKM. Trimming cost V 10 bases and J 12 bases; bases outside gene matches: 13. This CDR3 contains 12 residues. CDR3 coding DNA: TGTGCCACCACGCGTAGCGGGAGTCAGGGGTACTTC. Protein: CATTRSGSQGYF.

The chain employs TRBV18 and TRBJ2-1; a weak D match, TRBD1 (8 bases). CDR3 size: 15 residues. Trimming stripped 3 bases from V and 8 bases from J, with 17 bases between. Germline V gene lookup returns CDR1 KGHSH and CDR2 LQKENI. CDR3 amino acids: CASSPAYRGGDEQFF. CDR3 nucleotides: TGTGCCAGCTCACCGGCTTACAGGGGGGGCGATGAGCAGTTCTTC.